This record concerns one TCR beta chain sequence. Its target is unknown. The data were obtained in a study of shared clonotypes between healthy human individuals. TCRdb's copy holds only in-frame clones and misses some; the assay was immunoSEQ multiplex PCR. The sample lists about 1.5 million clones, 95% to 99% seen once, with 0.4% to 0.45% in the top ten. CDR1 SQVTM and CDR2 ANQGSEA come from the germline V gene. Trimming cost V 4 bases and J 5 bases, with 3 bases left between them. The CDR3 covers 10 residues. Study-wide findings and caveats: Generally, naive subsets came out with larger estimated richness than memory subsets.

Sequenced material: naive CD4+ T cells sorted from blood. Subset here: CD45RA+ positively selected. The TCR was taken from a man younger than 45 in good health. The chain links TRBV29-1 to TRBJ2-1; D not certain. The CDR3 loop reads CSVAHNEQFF. In DNA, the CDR3 is TGCAGCGTTGCGCACAATGAGCAGTTCTTC.